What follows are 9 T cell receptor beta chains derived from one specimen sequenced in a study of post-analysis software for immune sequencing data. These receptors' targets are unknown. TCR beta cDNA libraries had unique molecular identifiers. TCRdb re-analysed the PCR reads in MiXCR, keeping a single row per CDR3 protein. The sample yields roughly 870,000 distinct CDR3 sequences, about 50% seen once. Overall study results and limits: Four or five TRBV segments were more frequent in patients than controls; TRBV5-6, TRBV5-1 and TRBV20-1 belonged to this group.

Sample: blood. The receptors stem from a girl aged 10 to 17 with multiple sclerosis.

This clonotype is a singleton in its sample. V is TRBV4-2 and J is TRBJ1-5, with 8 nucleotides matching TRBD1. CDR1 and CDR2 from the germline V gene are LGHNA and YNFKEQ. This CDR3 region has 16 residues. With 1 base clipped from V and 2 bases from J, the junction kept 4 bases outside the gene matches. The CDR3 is CASSQADREGNQPQHF. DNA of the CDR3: TGTGCCAGCAGCCAAGCGGACAGGGAGGGCAATCAGCCCCAGCATTTT.

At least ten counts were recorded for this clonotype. The CDR3: CASSGTSSYEQYF. As DNA, the CDR3 is TGTGCCAGCAGTGGAACAAGCTCCTACGAGCAGTACTTC. The rearrangement uses TRBV25-1 and TRBJ2-7; D gene uncertain. Germline-derived CDR1 and CDR2 are MGHDK and SYGVNS. The CDR3 totals 13 residues. Trimming left V 4 bases short and J 0 bases short, with 7 bases between.

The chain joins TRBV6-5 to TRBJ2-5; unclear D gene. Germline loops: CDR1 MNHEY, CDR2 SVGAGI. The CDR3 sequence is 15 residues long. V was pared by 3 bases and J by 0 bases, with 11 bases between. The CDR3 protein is CASSYSTTYQETQYF. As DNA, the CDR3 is TGTGCCAGCAGTTATAGTACAACCTACCAAGAGACCCAGTACTTC.

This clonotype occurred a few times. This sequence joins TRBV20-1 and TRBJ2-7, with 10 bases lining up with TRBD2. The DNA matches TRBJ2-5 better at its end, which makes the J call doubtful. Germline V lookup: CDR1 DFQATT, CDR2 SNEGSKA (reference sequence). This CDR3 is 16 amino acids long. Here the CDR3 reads CSASSGGVSVQETQYF. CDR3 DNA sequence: TGCAGTGCGTCCAGCGGGGGGGTATCGGTACAAGAGACCCAGTACTTC.

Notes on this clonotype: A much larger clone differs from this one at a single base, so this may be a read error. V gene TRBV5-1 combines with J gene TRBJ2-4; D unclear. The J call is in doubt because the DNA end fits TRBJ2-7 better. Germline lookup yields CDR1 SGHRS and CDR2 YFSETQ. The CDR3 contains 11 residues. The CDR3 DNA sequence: TGCGCCAGCAGCTTATGCGACGAGCAGTACTTC. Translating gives CASSLCDEQYF.

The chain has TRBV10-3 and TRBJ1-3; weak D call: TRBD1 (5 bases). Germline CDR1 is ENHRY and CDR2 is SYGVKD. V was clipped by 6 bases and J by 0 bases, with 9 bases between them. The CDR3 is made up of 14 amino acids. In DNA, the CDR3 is TGTGCCATCAGGGGAGACAGCTCTGGAAACACCATATATTTT. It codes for CAIRGDSSGNTIYF.

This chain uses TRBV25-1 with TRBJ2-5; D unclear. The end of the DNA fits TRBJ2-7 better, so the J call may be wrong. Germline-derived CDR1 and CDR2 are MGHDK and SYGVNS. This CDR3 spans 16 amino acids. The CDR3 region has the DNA TGTGCCAGCAGTGAATTCGGACCCATCTCGTCTGACGAGCAGTACTTC. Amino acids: CASSEFGPISSDEQYF.

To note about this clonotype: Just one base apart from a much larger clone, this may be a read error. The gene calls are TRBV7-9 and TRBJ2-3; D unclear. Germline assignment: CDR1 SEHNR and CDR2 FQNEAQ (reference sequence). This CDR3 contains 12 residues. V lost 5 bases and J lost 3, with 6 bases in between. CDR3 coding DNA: TGTGCCAGCAGCATAGGGACAGATACGCAGTATTTT. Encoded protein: CASSIGTDTQYF. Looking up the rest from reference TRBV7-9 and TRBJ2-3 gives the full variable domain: DTGVSQNPRHKITKRGQNVTFRCDPISEHNRLYWYRQTLGQGPEFLTYFQNEAQLEKSRLLSDRFSAERPKGSFSTLEIQRTEQGDSAMYLCASSIGTDTQYFGPGTRLTVL.

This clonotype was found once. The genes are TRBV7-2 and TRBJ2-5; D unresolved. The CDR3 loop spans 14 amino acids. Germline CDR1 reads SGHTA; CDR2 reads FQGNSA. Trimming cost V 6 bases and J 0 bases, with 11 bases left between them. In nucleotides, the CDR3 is TGTGCCAGCAGGGCGTATGCGTACCAAGAGACCCAGTACTTC. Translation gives CASRAYAYQETQYF.